This TCR beta chain was sequenced in a study of siplizumab effects on memory and regulatory T cells. General study points: Suppression by proliferating Tregs derived from siplizumab cultures was not verified.

Points on this clone: The antigen is not known.

Generated by immunoSEQ multiplex PCR, the TCRdb table keeps only in-frame clones and is missing some. The table lists about 82,000 clones, approximately 86% of them singletons. V lost 7 bases and J 2 bases, leaving 5 bases between the germline ends. CDR1 is SGHVS, CDR2 FNYEAQ, per germline. This CDR3 comprises 11 residues. The specimen was Tregs sorted from blood. The clonotype comes from a human donor in good health. The chain couples TRBV7-6 to TRBJ2-5; no clear D gene. CDR3 nucleotide sequence: TGTGCCAGCACCCAGCAAGAGACCCAGTACTTC. The encoded protein is CASTQQETQYF.